Listed below are T cell receptor beta chains from one sample, sequenced in a study of blood T cell repertoires in COVID-19. Clones were read by immunoSEQ multiplex PCR, and TCRdb kept only the in-frame ones, dropping some. The repertoire includes about 130,000 clones, almost 80% of them detected once, and approximately 10% sits in the top ten. Sequencing was carried out using peripheral blood. These receptors were obtained from a man between 60 and 75 years old who had recovered from COVID-19. Each CDR3 is given with its conserved first and last residue. A D gene is named only where the DNA matches it firmly. Clone size is not always given. Where it is, it says once, few, many or a class for expanded clones.

J	size	V	D	DNA	CDR3
TRBJ1-2	NA	TRBV6-2/TRBV6-3	NA	TGTGCCAGCAGTTACTCGTGGGGGACACCAATCGGTAACTATGGCTACACCTTC	CASSYSWGTPIGNYGYTF
TRBJ1-4	NA	TRBV7-9	NA	TGTGCCAGCCAGAGGTCGAACACCCTGCAGGAAAAACTGTTTTTT	CASQRSNTLQEKLFF
TRBJ2-7	many	TRBV10-3	TRBD2	TGTGCCATCAGTGTGCGGGGGAGCGAGCAGTACTTC	CAISVRGSEQYF
TRBJ1-2	few	TRBV2	NA	TGTGCCAGTTCTAAGGACAGCCACTATGGCTACACCTTC	CASSKDSHYGYTF
TRBJ2-7	NA	TRBV30	TRBD2	TGTGCCTGGAGTGTACGCGGGAGCAACGAGCAGTACTTC	CAWSVRGSNEQYF
TRBJ2-7	NA	TRBV7-2	NA	TGTGCCAGCAGCTTAGCCGGGAGCTCCTACGAGCAGTACTTC	CASSLAGSSYEQYF
TRBJ1-1	NA	TRBV7-2	NA	TGTGCCAGCAGCTACGGGACATCCTACACTGAAGCTTTCTTT	CASSYGTSYTEAFF
TRBJ1-2	NA	TRBV28	NA	TGTGCCAGCAGTTTCCCCTATCCCCAGGGCTACTATGGCTACACCTTC	CASSFPYPQGYYGYTF
TRBJ1-2	NA	TRBV14	TRBD1	TGTGCCAGCAGCCAAGATCTTGCACAGGGGCGCTTCCTTGGTGGCTACACCTTC	CASSQDLAQGRFLGGYTF
TRBJ1-4	NA	TRBV7-9	NA	TGTGCCAGCAGCCCCACCATCAACACGGGTGAAAAACTGTTTTTT	CASSPTINTGEKLFF
TRBJ2-4	few	TRBV5-1	TRBD2	TGCGCCAACCATAGCGGGCGGAAAAACATTCAGTACTTC	CANHSGRKNIQYF
TRBJ2-5	NA	TRBV28	TRBD2	TGTGCCAGCAGCCCTCGGGGGGAGGGAGAGACCCAGTACTTC	CASSPRGEGETQYF
TRBJ2-5	once	TRBV5-4	TRBD2	TGTGCCAGCAGTCTGGACCGGGGGACCGGGGGGGCCGAAGAGACCCAGTACTTC	CASSLDRGTGGAEETQYF
TRBJ2-7	NA	TRBV7-8	NA	TGTGCCAGCAGCTTAGTTGGGAGCTCCTACGAGCAGTACTTC	CASSLVGSSYEQYF
TRBJ1-1	NA	TRBV6-5	NA	TGTGCCAGCAGTAGAGGGACGAGGGGGACCACTGAAGCTTTCTTT	CASSRGTRGTTEAFF
TRBJ2-7	NA	TRBV30	TRBD1	TGTGCCTGGAGTGAGGTGAGACAGGGCCTCGACTACGAGCAGTACTTC	CAWSEVRQGLDYEQYF
TRBJ2-5	NA	TRBV4-3	TRBD2	TGCGCCAGCAGCCAAGATAACCTAGCGGGAGGGCCGGAGACCCAGTACTTC	CASSQDNLAGGPETQYF
TRBJ2-3	NA	TRBV15	NA	TGTGCCACCAGCAGAGGCCGGGGTTACCCAGCACCGGATACGCAGTATTTT	CATSRGRGYPAPDTQYF
TRBJ2-3	NA	TRBV21-1	NA	TGTGCCAGCAGCAAAACCCGGACAGGGATCACAGATACGCAGTATTTT	CASSKTRTGITDTQYF
TRBJ2-2	NA	TRBV6-5	NA	TGTGCCAGCAGCTCTCATCGGTATGGCGGGGAGCTGTTTTTT	CASSSHRYGGELFF
TRBJ2-2	few	TRBV27	TRBD2	TGTGCCAGCAGTCCTCTAGCGGGGGAGTTCACCGGGGAGCTGTTTTTT	CASSPLAGEFTGELFF
TRBJ2-7	NA	TRBV6-2/TRBV6-3	TRBD2	TGTGCCAGCAGTAGGACTAGCGGGAGCTACGAGCAGTACTTC	CASSRTSGSYEQYF
TRBJ2-7	NA	TRBV7-2	NA	TGTGCCAGCAGCTTAGCCGACGAGCAGTACTTC	CASSLADEQYF
TRBJ1-4	NA	TRBV6-2/TRBV6-3	NA	TGTGCCAGCAGTTACCCTCCCCACCTAGTAGACCCGAAGAATGAAAAACTGTTTTTT	CASSYPPHLVDPKNEKLFF
TRBJ1-1	NA	TRBV4-2	TRBD1	TGTGCCAGCAGCCAACCGGACAGGGTGAACACTGAAGCTTTCTTT	CASSQPDRVNTEAFF
TRBJ1-1	NA	TRBV4-3	TRBD1	TGCGCCAGCAGCCAAGAAGGGCTTACAGGGGGCACTGAAGCTTTCTTT	CASSQEGLTGGTEAFF
TRBJ2-7	NA	TRBV6-5	NA	TGTGCCAGCAAAAAAACCCGGGACAACTACGAGCAGTACTTC	CASKKTRDNYEQYF
TRBJ2-5	NA	TRBV2	NA	TGTGCCAGCAGTGTTCGACAGCAAGAGACCCAGTACTTC	CASSVRQQETQYF
TRBJ1-1	NA	TRBV11-3	NA	TGTGCCAGCAGCGAACAGGGTCCGGACACTGAAGCTTTCTTT	CASSEQGPDTEAFF
TRBJ1-5	NA	TRBV6-2/TRBV6-3	NA	TGTGCCAGCAGTTATCACTCAGGGGTTCAGCCCCAGCATTTT	CASSYHSGVQPQHF
TRBJ2-7	NA	TRBV29-1	TRBD2	TGCAGCGTTGACGAGAGACTAGCGAAAGAATCCGAGCAGTACTTC	CSVDERLAKESEQYF
TRBJ2-4	NA	TRBV7-2	NA	TGTGCCAGCAGCATACTACCGGAGGGGAACATTCAGTACTTC	CASSILPEGNIQYF
TRBJ2-2	once	TRBV7-2	TRBD1	TGTGCCAGCAGCTTAGGGACAGGGGTGAACACCGGGGAGCTGTTTTTT	CASSLGTGVNTGELFF
TRBJ1-5	NA	TRBV14	NA	TGTGCCAGCAGCCGCTATTCGGATCAGCCCCAGCATTTT	CASSRYSDQPQHF
TRBJ2-2	NA	TRBV28	NA	TGTGCCAGCAGTTTTATGAACACCGGGGAGCTGTTTTTT	CASSFMNTGELFF
TRBJ1-2	NA	TRBV5-6	NA	TGTGCCAGCAGCTTGGCGCCAGGGTTTAATGGCTACACCTTC	CASSLAPGFNGYTF
TRBJ1-3	NA	TRBV6-4	NA	TGTGCCAGCAGTGACTCATTACAGACCATTATACTCTTGGGAAACACCATATATTTT	CASSDSLQTIILLGNTIYF
TRBJ1-3	NA	TRBV28	NA	TGTGCCAGCAGTTTAGGCGGGGATGGAAACACCATATATTTT	CASSLGGDGNTIYF
TRBJ1-2	once	TRBV19	TRBD1	TGTGCCAGTAGTTTTCCCGCCGGGACAGACTATGGCTACACCTTC	CASSFPAGTDYGYTF